This T cell receptor beta chain was sequenced for a study of neurological immune-mediated disorders. This clonotype was picked up a small number of times. The antigen is unknown. Study-level findings and limits: Expansion of TCR clones was greatest in HTLV-1-associated myelopathy and smallest in multiple sclerosis, where it fell below that of healthy controls. Among 34 multiple sclerosis patients, phylogenetic grouping put the repertoires of 18 into a single related-CDR3 cluster, a possible signature. CDR3 amino acid sequences of expanded clones were not shared across subjects, a result suggesting private repertoires in all groups.

This CDR3 has 16 residues. Germline values: CDR1 SGHTA, CDR2 FQGNSA. With V trimmed by 2 bases and J by 2 bases, 5 bases remained unmatched. The cDNA was synthesized by means of template-switch 5'RACE, which was carried out with 10-nucleotide random UMIs. Each CDR3 protein is one row after TCRdb ran MiXCR on the 5' RACE reads. The data contain 50,000 to 55,000 distinct CDR3 sequences, roughly 3.8% of them singletons. The source is a man aged 55 to 69 with multiple sclerosis. What was sequenced was PBMCs. V is TRBV7-2 and J is TRBJ2-3; TRBD2 aligns across 9 bases. The CDR3 sequence: CASSLSGGRATDTQYF. In DNA, the CDR3 is TGTGCCAGCAGCTTATCCGGCGGGAGGGCCACAGATACGCAGTATTTT. The full variable domain, with the rest looked up from reference TRBV7-2 and TRBJ2-3, is GAGVSQSPSNKVTEKGKDVELRCDPISGHTALYWYRQSLGQGLEFLIYFQGNSAPDKSGLPSDRFSAERTGGSVSTLTIQRTQQEDSAVYLCASSLSGGRATDTQYFGPGTRLTVL.